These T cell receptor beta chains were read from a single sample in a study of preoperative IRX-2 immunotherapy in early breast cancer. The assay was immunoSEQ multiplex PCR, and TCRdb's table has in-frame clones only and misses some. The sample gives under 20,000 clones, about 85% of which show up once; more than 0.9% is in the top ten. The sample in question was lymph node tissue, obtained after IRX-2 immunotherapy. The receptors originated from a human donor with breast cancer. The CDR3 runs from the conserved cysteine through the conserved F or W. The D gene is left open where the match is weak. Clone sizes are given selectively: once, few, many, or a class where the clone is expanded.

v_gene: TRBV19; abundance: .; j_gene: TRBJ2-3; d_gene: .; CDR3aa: CASSIAGLTDTQYF; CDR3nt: TGTGCCAGTAGTATAGCCGGCCTCACAGATACGCAGTATTTT
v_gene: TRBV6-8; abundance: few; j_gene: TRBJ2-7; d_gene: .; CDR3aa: CASSTEQGNSYEQYF; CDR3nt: TGTGCCAGCAGTACTGAACAGGGAAACTCCTACGAGCAGTACTTC
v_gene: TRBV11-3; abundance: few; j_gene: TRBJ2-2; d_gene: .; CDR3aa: CASSLQRRENTGELFF; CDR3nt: TGTGCCAGCAGCTTGCAGCGCAGGGAAAACACCGGGGAGCTGTTTTTT
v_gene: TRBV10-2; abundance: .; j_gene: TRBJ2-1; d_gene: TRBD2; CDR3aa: CASSGSGREITNEQFF; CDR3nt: TGCGCCAGCAGTGGTAGCGGGAGGGAAATAACCAATGAGCAGTTCTTC
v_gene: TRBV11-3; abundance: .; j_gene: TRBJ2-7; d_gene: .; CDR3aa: CASSSYIGSYEQYF; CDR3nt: TGTGCCAGCAGCTCCTACATAGGATCCTACGAGCAGTACTTC
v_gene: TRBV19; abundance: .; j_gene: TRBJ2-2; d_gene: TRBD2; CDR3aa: CASSIRLAGAPGELFF; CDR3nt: TGTGCCAGTAGTATTAGACTAGCGGGAGCTCCCGGGGAGCTGTTTTTT
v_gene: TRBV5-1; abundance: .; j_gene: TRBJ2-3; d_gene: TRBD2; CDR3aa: CASSPFGRAGGSTDTQYF; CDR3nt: TGCGCCAGCAGCCCTTTTGGGAGGGCGGGAGGAAGCACAGATACGCAGTATTTT
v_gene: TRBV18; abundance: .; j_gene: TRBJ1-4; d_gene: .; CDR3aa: CASTTGSNEKLFF; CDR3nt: TGTGCCAGCACTACAGGGAGTAATGAAAAACTGTTTTTT
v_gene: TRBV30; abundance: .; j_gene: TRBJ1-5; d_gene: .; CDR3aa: CAWSVGNRINQPQHF; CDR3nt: TGTGCCTGGTCTGTTGGGAACAGGATTAATCAGCCCCAGCATTTT
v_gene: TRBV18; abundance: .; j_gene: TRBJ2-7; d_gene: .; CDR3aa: CATGDFPYEQYF; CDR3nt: TGTGCCACCGGGGACTTTCCGTACGAGCAGTACTTC